A single sample is the source of the 9 T cell receptor beta chains below, sequenced in a study of T-cell reconstitution after alpha-beta-depleted transplantation in children. Unique molecular identifiers were incorporated during preparation of the TCRbeta library. TCRdb recomputed calls from the PCR reads with MiXCR, one row per CDR3 protein. This sample has around 250,000 distinct CDR3 sequences, with approximately 9.6% found just once. This specimen was PBMCs from the stem cell graft donor, taken from the stem cell graft. These receptor sequences come from a human donor who donated a stem cell graft to a child with SCID.

This clonotype was seen many times. The chain links TRBV3-1 to TRBJ2-1, with 10 bases that match TRBD2. Germline V lookup: CDR1 LGHDT, CDR2 YNNKEL (reference sequence). The V gene end was trimmed by 3 bases and the J gene end by 4 bases; junction bases not matched to a gene: 6. CDR3 length equals 16 residues. CDR3 loop: CASSQARTSGYNEQFF. The CDR3 DNA sequence: TGTGCCAGCAGCCAGGCCCGGACTAGCGGATACAATGAGCAGTTCTTC.

This clonotype was observed at least ten times. The chain employs TRBV9 and TRBJ1-6; 9 bases agree with TRBD1. This CDR3 is 17 amino acids long. The junction had 11 bases not matched to a gene; V was cut back by 4 bases and J by 6 bases. Germline V gene data show CDR1 as SGDLS and CDR2 as YYNGEE. CDR3 region: CASSSREQGAGNSPLHF. The CDR3 DNA sequence: TGTGCCAGCAGCTCGCGCGAACAGGGGGCGGGTAATTCACCCCTCCACTTT.

The chain carries TRBV10-3 and TRBJ1-2, with a possible D match to TRBD1 (6 bases). The CDR3 is 13 amino acids. The germline V gene encodes CDR1 ENHRY and CDR2 SYGVKD. V was cut by 2 bases and J by 4 bases, with 8 bases left in between. The CDR3 DNA sequence: TGTGCCATCAGTGAGACAGGGAGCTATGGCTACACCTTC. This codes for CAISETGSYGYTF.

This clonotype was seen only a few times. This chain uses TRBV7-2 with TRBJ2-3; D is perhaps TRBD2 (6 bases). Deletions cut 5 bases from V and 4 bases from J, with 22 bases between. Germline values: CDR1 SGHTA, CDR2 FQGNSA. The CDR3 runs 17 residues. CDR3: CASSTNPSVGYADTQYF. The CDR3 coding sequence is TGTGCCAGCAGCACCAATCCTAGCGTCGGTTACGCAGATACGCAGTATTTT.

The table lists this clonotype with many counts. The gene calls are TRBV7-2 and TRBJ2-1, with 12 positions matching TRBD2. Losses at the gene ends were 5 bases for V and 12 bases for J; bases not matched to a gene: 8. Per germline, CDR1 SGHTA and CDR2 FQGNSA. This CDR3 is 14 amino acids long. The CDR3 is CASSTGTSGYPQFF. The CDR3 coding sequence is TGTGCCAGCAGCACCGGGACTAGCGGGTACCCGCAGTTCTTC.

The J gene is TRBJ2-5, the V gene TRBV5-1; the match to TRBD2 covers 11 bases. The CDR3 contains 15 residues. Germline CDR1 and CDR2: SGHRS and YFSETQ. Losses at the gene ends were 4 bases for V and 0 bases for J; bases not matched to a gene: 2. CDR3 in DNA: TGCGCCAGCAGCGGACTAGCGGGCGACCAAGAGACCCAGTACTTC. The encoded protein is CASSGLAGDQETQYF.

The table lists this clonotype with a few counts. J is TRBJ2-5 and V is TRBV20-1; D gene uncertain. CDR1 is DFQATT and CDR2 is SNEGSKA in the germline V gene (reference sequence). There are 11 residues in the CDR3. Deletions cut 5 bases from V and 5 bases from J, with 9 bases between. The CDR3 protein is CSASAKETQYF. CDR3 in DNA: TGCAGTGCTTCCGCGAAGGAGACCCAGTACTTC.

V and J are TRBV12-3 or TRBV12-4 and TRBJ1-3; a weak D match, TRBD1 (5 bases). The CDR3 contains 21 residues. Trimming removed 4 bases from V and 0 bases from J, with 28 bases in between. The CDR3 DNA follows: TGTGCCAGCAGTTCCACGGGGGTGGGGCGTCGGGAAGGGAGCTCTGGAAACACCATATATTTT. It yields the protein CASSSTGVGRREGSSGNTIYF.

CDR3 nucleotide sequence: TGTGCCAGCAGCTCGCTAGCGGGGGGGCCGGAGACCCAGTACTTC. Translated, it gives CASSSLAGGPETQYF. The chain employs TRBV7-6 and TRBJ2-5; 12 bases align to TRBD2. There are 15 residues in the CDR3. With 4 bases clipped from V and 5 bases from J, the junction kept 5 bases outside the gene matches. CDR1 is SGHVS, CDR2 FNYEAQ, per germline. The whole variable domain, filled in from reference TRBV7-6 and TRBJ2-5, reads GAGVSQSPRYKVTKRGQDVALRCDPISGHVSLYWYRQALGQGPEFLTYFNYEAQQDKSGLPNDRFSAERPEGSISTLTIQRTEQRDSAMYRCASSSLAGGPETQYFGPGTRLLVL.